These 3 T cell receptor beta chains came from one sample sequenced in a study of blood T cell repertoires in COVID-19. The assay was immunoSEQ multiplex PCR, and TCRdb's table has in-frame clones only and misses some. The sample has roughly 420,000 clones, around 89% seen once. Sequencing used PBMCs or T cells enriched from blood (not recorded which). The receptor source for this set is a woman aged 25-40 years with acute COVID-19.

J is TRBJ1-2 and V is TRBV5-6; 7 nucleotides match TRBD1. Germline V gives CDR1 SGHDT, CDR2 YYEEEE. With 0 bases clipped from V and 6 bases from J, the junction kept 5 bases outside the gene matches. The CDR3 covers 14 residues. The CDR3 loop is CASSLGQGGNGYTF. CDR3 sequence (DNA): TGTGCCAGCAGCTTGGGACAGGGAGGCAATGGCTACACCTTC. Supplemented by reference TRBV5-6 and TRBJ1-2, the full variable domain reads DAGVTQSPTHLIKTRGQQVTLRCSPKSGHDTVSWYQQALGQGPQFIFQYYEEEERQRGNFPDRFSGHQFPNYSSELNVNALLLGDSALYLCASSLGQGGNGYTFGSGTRLTVV.

The CDR3 spells CASSLYNGGGRETQYF. In DNA form, the CDR3 reads TGTGCCAGCAGCTTATATAATGGCGGGGGGAGGGAGACCCAGTACTTC. V and J are TRBV7-9 and TRBJ2-5; 8 nucleotides align to TRBD2. This CDR3 comprises 16 residues. Per the germline V gene, CDR1 is SEHNR and CDR2 is FQNEAQ (reference sequence). The V segment lost 2 bases and the J segment 5 bases; nucleotides outside the gene matches: 10.

The chain is built from TRBV5-5 and TRBJ2-2, with TRBD2 as a possible D gene (6 bases). Between the trimmed V and J ends, which lost 1 base and 4 bases, there was a span of 17 bases. The CDR3 spans 17 residues. Germline CDR1 is SGHKS and CDR2 is YYEKEE (reference sequence). The CDR3 DNA is TGTGCCAGCAGCTTGTCCCGGGAGCTACGGGGCACCGGGGAGCTGTTTTTT. Translation: CASSLSRELRGTGELFF.